Included here is one T cell receptor beta chain sequence, with context. Its target is unknown. The sample belongs to a study of regulatory T cells in long-lasting Graves disease. With iRepertoire HTBI primers and Arm-PCR of CDR3 regions, TCR beta libraries were built. TCRdb ran MiXCR on the multiplex PCR reads and lists one entry per CDR3 protein. The sample lists hundreds of thousands of distinct CDR3 sequences; approximately 22% were seen once. Time point: persistent/refractory GD, antithyroid drugs over 5 years with positive TRAb. From RNA extracted from PBMCs, the TCR library was made. A roughly 8.6-milliliter sample of peripheral blood was drawn into EDTA tubes. Study-wide results and limits: Newly diagnosed patients had higher TCR diversity than persistent Graves' patients did. Shared public clonotypes totalled 2,741 in persistent patients, compared with roughly 970 in new patients. Under persistent disease, TRBV28, TRBJ1-2 and TRBJ2-5 were used preferentially.

Germline V gene sequence: CDR1 SGHRS, CDR2 YFSETQ. Trimming removed 0 bases from V and 10 bases from J, with 17 bases in between. The CDR3 has 15 residues. The chain uses TRBV5-1 and TRBJ2-1, with D maybe TRBD2 (6 bases). The sample was peripheral blood mononuclear cells (PBMCs), taken when the disease was refractory, from a patient treated with antithyroid drugs. This clonotype was obtained from a female donor with Graves disease. The CDR3 DNA reads as TGCGCCAGCAGCTTGGGCAAGGGCTGGAGGGTGGAGCAGTTCTTC. It yields the protein CASSLGKGWRVEQFF. Full variable domain (missing parts from reference TRBV5-1 and TRBJ2-1): KAGVTQTPRYLIKTRGQQVTLSCSPISGHRSVSWYQQTPGQGLQFLFEYFSETQRNKGNFPGRFSGRQFSNSRSEMNVSTLELGDSALYLCASSLGKGWRVEQFFGPGTRLTVL.